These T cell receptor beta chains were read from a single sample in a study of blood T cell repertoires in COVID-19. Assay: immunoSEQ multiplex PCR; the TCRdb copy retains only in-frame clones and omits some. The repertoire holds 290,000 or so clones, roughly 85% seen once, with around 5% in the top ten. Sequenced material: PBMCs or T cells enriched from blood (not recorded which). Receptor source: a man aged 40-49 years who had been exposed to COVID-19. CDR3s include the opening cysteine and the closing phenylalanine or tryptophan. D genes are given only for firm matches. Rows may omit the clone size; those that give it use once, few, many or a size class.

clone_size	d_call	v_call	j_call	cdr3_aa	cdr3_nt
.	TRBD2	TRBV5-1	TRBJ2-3	CASSGGLAGVLDTQYF	TGCGCCAGCAGCGGAGGCCTAGCGGGAGTCTTGGATACGCAGTATTTT
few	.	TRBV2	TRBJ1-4	CANSGADDRSLEELFF	TGTGCCAACTCAGGGGCGGATGATAGGTCCTTAGAAGAACTGTTTTTT
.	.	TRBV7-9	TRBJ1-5	CASSSGKNQPQHF	TGTGCCAGCAGCTCCGGGAAAAATCAGCCCCAGCATTTT
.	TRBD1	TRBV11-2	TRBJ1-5	CASSTGGPQPQHF	TGTGCCAGCAGCACAGGGGGGCCGCAGCCCCAGCATTTT
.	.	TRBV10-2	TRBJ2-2	CASSEGGGRITGELFF	TGCGCCAGCAGTGAAGGGGGCGGGAGGATAACCGGGGAGCTGTTTTTT
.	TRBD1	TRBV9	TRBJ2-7	CASSVGAGGYEQYF	TGTGCCAGCAGCGTAGGGGCAGGGGGCTACGAGCAGTACTTC
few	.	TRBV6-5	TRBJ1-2	CASRRQEVDGYTF	TGTGCCAGCAGAAGACAGGAAGTTGATGGCTACACCTTC
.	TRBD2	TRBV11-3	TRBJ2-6	CASSISGRPSGANVLTF	TGTGCCAGCAGCATTAGCGGGAGGCCATCTGGGGCCAACGTCCTGACTTTC
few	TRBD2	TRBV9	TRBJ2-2	CASTWTSGTPTGELFF	TGTGCCAGCACCTGGACTAGCGGGACACCCACCGGGGAGCTGTTTTTT
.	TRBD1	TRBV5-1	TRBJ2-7	CASSSGQGYEQYF	TGCGCCAGCAGCTCCGGACAGGGCTACGAGCAGTACTTC
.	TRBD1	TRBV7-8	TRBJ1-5	CASSTGTEVYQPQHF	TGTGCCAGCAGCACCGGGACAGAGGTTTATCAGCCCCAGCATTTT
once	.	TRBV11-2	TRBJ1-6	CASSLDLTQGRLYNSPLHF	TGTGCCAGCAGCTTAGATCTAACACAGGGACGACTTTATAATTCACCCCTCCACTTT
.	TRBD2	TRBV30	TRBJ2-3	CAWSNLSGRQYF	TGTGCCTGGAGTAATTTAAGCGGGAGGCAGTATTTT
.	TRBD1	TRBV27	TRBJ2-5	CASRGDRTQETQYF	TGTGCCAGCAGGGGGGACAGGACCCAAGAGACCCAGTACTTC
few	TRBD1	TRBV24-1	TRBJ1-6	CAVTGEESPLHF	TGTGCCGTTACAGGGGAGGAATCACCCCTCCACTTT
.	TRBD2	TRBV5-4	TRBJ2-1	CASSSGLAGGLNEQFF	TGTGCCAGCAGCTCCGGACTAGCGGGAGGTCTGAATGAGCAGTTCTTC
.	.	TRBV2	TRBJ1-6	CASSGRGSSYNSPLHF	TGTGCCAGCAGCGGACGGGGGAGCTCCTATAATTCACCCCTCCACTTT
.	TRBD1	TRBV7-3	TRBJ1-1	CASSLRPTGDTEAFF	TGTGCCAGCAGCTTAAGGCCCACAGGGGACACTGAAGCTTTCTTT
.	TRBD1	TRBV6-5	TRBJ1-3	CASRPTGNGNTIYF	TGTGCCAGCAGACCGACAGGGAATGGAAACACCATATATTTT
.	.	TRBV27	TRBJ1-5	CASSLAGMTQPQHF	TGTGCCAGCAGTTTGGCAGGGATGACTCAGCCCCAGCATTTT
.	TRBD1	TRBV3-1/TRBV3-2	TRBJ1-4	CASSHQGQGARKLFF	TGTGCCAGCAGCCATCAAGGACAGGGGGCGCGAAAACTGTTTTTT
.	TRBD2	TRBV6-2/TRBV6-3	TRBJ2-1	CASSHHLDLGGRYGSNEQFF	TGTGCCAGCAGCCACCACCTTGATCTGGGCGGGAGATATGGATCCAATGAGCAGTTCTTC
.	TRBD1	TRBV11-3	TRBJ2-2	CASSTGTANTGELFF	TGTGCCAGCAGTACCGGGACAGCGAACACCGGGGAGCTGTTTTTT
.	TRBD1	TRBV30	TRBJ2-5	CAWSVPGGEETQYF	TGTGCCTGGAGTGTACCAGGGGGAGAAGAGACCCAGTACTTC
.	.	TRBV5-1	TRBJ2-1	CASSPVDIGGNEQFF	TGCGCCAGCAGCCCGGTTGACATAGGCGGGAATGAGCAGTTCTTC
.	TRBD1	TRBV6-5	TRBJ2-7	CASSSGQGIYEQYF	TGTGCCAGCAGCTCGGGACAGGGGATTTACGAGCAGTACTTC
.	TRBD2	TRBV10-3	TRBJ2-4	CAISEFPGLDKNIQYF	TGTGCCATCAGTGAGTTCCCGGGACTAGACAAAAACATTCAGTACTTC
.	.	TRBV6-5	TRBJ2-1	CATVREISYNEQFF	TGTGCCACCGTCCGGGAGATCTCCTACAATGAGCAGTTCTTC
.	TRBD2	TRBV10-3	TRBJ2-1	CAISVSGSSHEQFF	TGTGCCATCAGTGTTAGCGGGAGTTCCCATGAGCAGTTCTTC
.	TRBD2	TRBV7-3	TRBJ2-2	CASSPPFGTSGSTTGELFF	TGTGCCAGCAGCCCCCCTTTCGGGACTAGCGGGTCCACCACCGGGGAGCTGTTTTTT
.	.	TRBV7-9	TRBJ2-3	CASSSQSDTQYF	TGTGCCAGCAGCTCCCAATCAGATACGCAGTATTTT
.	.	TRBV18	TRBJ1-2	CASSQGQRINYGYTF	TGTGCCAGCTCACAAGGACAGCGAATTAACTATGGCTACACCTTC
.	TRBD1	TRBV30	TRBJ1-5	CAWGTGKGNQPQHF	TGTGCCTGGGGGACAGGTAAGGGCAATCAGCCCCAGCATTTT
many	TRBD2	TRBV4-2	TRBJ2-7	CASSRGTSGTYEQYF	TGTGCCAGCAGCAGAGGGACTAGCGGGACCTACGAGCAGTACTTC
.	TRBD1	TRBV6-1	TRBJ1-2	CASSESTGDYYGYTF	TGTGCCAGCAGTGAGTCGACAGGGGACTACTATGGCTACACCTTC
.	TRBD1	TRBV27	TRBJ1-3	CASGGGQGSDTIYF	TGTGCCAGCGGCGGGGGACAGGGATCAGACACCATATATTTT
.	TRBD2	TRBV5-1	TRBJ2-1	CASSSWTSGGSYNEQFF	TGCGCCAGCAGCTCCTGGACTAGCGGGGGTTCCTACAATGAGCAGTTCTTC
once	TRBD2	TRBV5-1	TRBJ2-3	CASSLGLTSGRLVTDTQYF	TGCGCCAGCAGCTTGGGGTTAACTAGCGGGAGGCTCGTCACAGATACGCAGTATTTT
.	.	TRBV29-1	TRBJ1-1	CSVGSLQGLNTEAFF	TGCAGCGTTGGAAGTTTACAGGGCTTAAACACTGAAGCTTTCTTT
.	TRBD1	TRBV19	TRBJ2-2	CASSNRGTGELFF	TGTGCCAGTAGCAACAGGGGTACCGGGGAGCTGTTTTTT
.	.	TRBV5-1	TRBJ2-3	CASRTGAGEDTQYF	TGCGCCAGCAGAACGGGAGCTGGGGAAGATACGCAGTATTTT
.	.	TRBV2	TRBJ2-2	CASVVGGGELFF	TGTGCCTCCGTGGTGGGGGGCGGGGAGCTGTTTTTT
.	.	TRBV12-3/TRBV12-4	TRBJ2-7	CASSLTSYEQYF	TGTGCCAGCAGTTTGACAAGCTACGAGCAGTACTTC
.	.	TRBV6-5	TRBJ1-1	CASSYLENTEAFF	TGTGCCAGCAGTTATTTAGAGAACACTGAAGCTTTCTTT
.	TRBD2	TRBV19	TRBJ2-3	CASSGTSGSTDTQYF	TGTGCCAGTAGTGGGACTAGCGGGAGTACAGATACGCAGTATTTT
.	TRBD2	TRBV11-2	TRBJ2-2	CASSPGLAGSGGELFF	TGTGCCAGCAGCCCGGGACTAGCGGGAAGTGGGGGGGAGCTGTTTTTT
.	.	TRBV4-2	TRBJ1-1	CASSQTTGLNTEAFF	TGTGCCAGCAGCCAAACTACAGGGCTGAACACTGAAGCTTTCTTT
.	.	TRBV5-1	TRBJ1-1	CASSWTANTEAFF	TGCGCCAGCAGCTGGACAGCCAACACTGAAGCTTTCTTT
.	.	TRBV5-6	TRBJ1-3	CASSSPAGAGNTIYF	TGTGCCAGCAGCTCCCCGGCGGGCGCGGGTAACACCATATATTTT
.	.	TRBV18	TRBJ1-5	CASSPTTGFNQPQHF	TGTGCCAGCTCACCCACGACAGGTTTTAATCAGCCCCAGCATTTT
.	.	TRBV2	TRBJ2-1	CASTEWTGHNEQFF	TGTGCCAGCACCGAGTGGACTGGCCACAATGAGCAGTTCTTC
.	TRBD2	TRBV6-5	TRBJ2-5	CASSYSMTGGETQYF	TGTGCCAGCAGTTACTCGATGACGGGAGGAGAGACCCAGTACTTC
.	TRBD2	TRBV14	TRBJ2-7	CASSRIGLDLYEQYF	TGTGCCAGCAGTCGAATCGGACTAGATCTATACGAGCAGTACTTC
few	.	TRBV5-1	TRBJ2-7	CASSLDLKVYEQYF	TGCGCCAGCAGCTTGGACTTAAAAGTCTACGAGCAGTACTTC
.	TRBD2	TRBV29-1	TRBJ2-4	CSVEAGVATKNIQYF	TGCAGCGTTGAGGCGGGGGTGGCGACCAAAAACATTCAGTACTTC
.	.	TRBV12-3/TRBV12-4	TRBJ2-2	CASTSGTGELFF	TGTGCCAGCACCTCGGGCACCGGGGAGCTGTTTTTT